This paragraph reports one T cell receptor beta chain. Its antigen is unidentified. TCRdb keeps only in-frame clones here, not all; method: immunoSEQ multiplex PCR. The table shows 110,000 or so clones, with about 82% occurring only once. This entry belongs to a study of cytomegalovirus exposure and HLA in healthy donors. Study-wide background: The same platform was used for the 120 or so validation repertoires as for the 666 first-cohort repertoires, as reported in a later analysis. Notes on the study in general: Cytomegalovirus association was listed for approximately 150 TCR beta chains.

Germline assignment: CDR1 ENHRY and CDR2 SYGVKD. This CDR3 region has 13 residues. Trimming left V 6 bases short and J 5 bases short, with 11 bases between. Donors were drawn from the roughly 130-subject validation cohort, separate from the approximately 700-subject first cohort. The gene calls are TRBV10-3 and TRBJ1-5; D not certain. The sequence derives from a man between 18 and 35 years old in good health and CMV-seronegative. Sequenced material: PBMCs. CDR3 sequence: CAISSLTDQPQHF. For the CDR3, the DNA is TGTGCCATCAGCTCCCTCACTGATCAGCCCCAGCATTTT.